A single sample gave rise to the 14 T cell receptor beta chains below, sequenced in a study of response to subunit inactivated influenza vaccine (dated by TCRdb to 2016 to 2018). The library was prepared using RT-PCR. The sequencing machine was an Illumina HiSeq 2500. TCRdb cleaned the public reads at Q25 with fastp, built clones with MiXCR and kept in-frame beta chains. Rows with a matching CDR3 protein are joined into one entry that keeps the most common DNA and genes. The table for this sample lists about 520,000 distinct CDR3 sequences; approximately 7.8% of them were counted only once. The ten biggest clones cover around 12% of the sample. Source: PBMCs from blood, taken about 23 months after vaccination. The receptors shown here come from a man between 50 and 75 years old who received an inactivated influenza vaccine. Donor details come from another sample of the same person, matched by shared clones.

This clonotype was seen repeatedly, ten times or more. The chain combines TRBV7-9 with TRBJ2-7, with a possible D match to TRBD1 (6 bases). Trimming left V 4 bases short and J 2 bases short, with 12 bases between. This CDR3 comprises 14 residues. Germline V CDR1 and CDR2: SEHNR, FQNEAQ (reference sequence). This CDR3 reads CASSWDTDPYEQYF. The DNA of the CDR3 is TGTGCCAGCAGCTGGGACACAGATCCCTACGAGCAGTACTTC. Full variable domain (remainder filled in from reference TRBV7-9 and TRBJ2-7): DTGVSQNPRHKITKRGQNVTFRCDPISEHNRLYWYRQTLGQGPEFLTYFQNEAQLEKSRLLSDRFSAERPKGSFSTLEIQRTEQGDSAMYLCASSWDTDPYEQYFGPGTRLTVT.

This clonotype appeared a few times. The chain has TRBV10-3 and TRBJ2-1, with TRBD1 identical over 7 bases. Trimming took 3 bases from V and 7 from J; bases not matched to a gene: 15. Germline V gene lookup returns CDR1 ENHRY and CDR2 SYGVKD. CDR3 size: 17 residues. The CDR3 nucleotides read TGTGCCATCAGTGACCCCGCGGAACCGGGACAGTTAAATGAGCAGTTCTTC. Protein sequence: CAISDPAEPGQLNEQFF.

The chain uses TRBV19 and TRBJ1-2, with 7 bases fitting TRBD1. J lost 4 bases, V lost 0 bases, and 8 bases had no gene match. Germline CDR1 is LNHDA and CDR2 is SQIVND (reference sequence). CDR3 size: 16 residues. As DNA, the CDR3 is TGTGCCAGTAGTATAGACGGACAGGAATGGGGCTATGGCTACACCTTC. Its protein is CASSIDGQEWGYGYTF.

This clonotype was seen a few times. The rearrangement joins TRBV5-1 to TRBJ2-7; D possibly corresponds to TRBD2 (6 bases). Deletions cut 1 base from V and 4 bases from J, with 15 bases between. The germline V gene encodes CDR1 SGHRS and CDR2 YFSETQ. The CDR3 consists of 15 residues. The CDR3 loop is CASSLSPGSGYEQYF. DNA of the CDR3: TGCGCCAGCAGCTTGAGCCCAGGCAGCGGGTACGAGCAGTACTTC.

This clonotype showed up many times. The gene calls are TRBV12-3 or TRBV12-4 and TRBJ2-3; the D is unclear. The CDR3 is 12 residues long. V was pared by 5 bases and J by 4 bases, with 7 bases between. Written as DNA, the CDR3 is TGTGCCAGCAGTCTACCACCAGATACGCAGTATTTT. Encoded protein: CASSLPPDTQYF.

The rearrangement joins TRBV21-1 to TRBJ2-3; the table's D call, TRBD1, has no DNA check behind it. TRBV21-1 is annotated as a pseudogene. The CDR3 extends over 17 amino acids. The CDR3 DNA reads as TGTGCCAGCAGCTCATTGAAGGGGGCCCCGAGCACAGATACGCAGTATTTT. This encodes CASSSLKGAPSTDTQYF.

This clonotype was counted a few times. The chain has TRBV20-1 and TRBJ2-7; a possible D gene is TRBD1 (6 bases). Germline lookup yields CDR1 DFQATT and CDR2 SNEGSKA (reference sequence). This CDR3 has 13 residues. Trimming pared 5 bases from V and 0 bases from J, leaving 11 bases between. CDR3 nucleotides: TGCAGTGCTCATACAGGGAGCTCCTACGAGCAGTACTTC. This translates into CSAHTGSSYEQYF.

This clonotype was seen only a few times. J is TRBJ2-5 and V is TRBV7-2, with D perhaps matching TRBD2 (6 bases). Germline V CDR1 and CDR2: SGHTA, FQGNSA. V gave up 5 bases and J gave up 1 base, with 8 bases separating them. This CDR3 region has 13 residues. The CDR3 loop is CASSILAQETQYF. The CDR3 DNA follows: TGTGCCAGCAGCATACTAGCCCAAGAGACCCAGTACTTC.

This clonotype was detected only a few times. The chain links TRBV15 to TRBJ2-1, with a tentative D call TRBD2 (5 bases). The CDR3 runs 13 residues. V lost 1 base to trimming and J lost 6 bases, with 7 bases between them. CDR1 is LNHNV, CDR2 YYDKDF, per germline (reference sequence). The CDR3 DNA follows: TGTGCCACCAGCAGAGGCCTAGCCAATGAGCAGTTCTTC. Amino acid sequence: CATSRGLANEQFF.

In this sample, this clonotype turned up a few times. The chain employs TRBV7-6 and TRBJ2-1; a possible D gene is TRBD1 (5 bases). CDR1 and CDR2 from the germline V gene are SGHVS and FNYEAQ. V was clipped by 5 bases and J by 6 bases, with 17 bases between them. This CDR3 spans 15 amino acids. Here the CDR3 DNA reads TGTGCCAGCAGCCCCAGGGATGCAGAGCGCAATGAGCAGTTCTTC. This gives the protein CASSPRDAERNEQFF.

At least ten counts were recorded for this clonotype. In DNA, the CDR3 is TGTGCCAGCAGCTTAGAGGCTTACTACGAGCAGTACTTC. It is translated as CASSLEAYYEQYF. This chain uses TRBV7-2 with TRBJ2-7; D gene unclear. Germline V lookup: CDR1 SGHTA, CDR2 FQGNSA. V lost 1 base, J lost 3 bases, and 7 bases lay in between. The CDR3 is 13 residues long.

This clonotype was found many times. This chain connects TRBV28 to TRBJ2-7; D assignment may be TRBD1 or TRBD2 (5 bases each). The CDR3 contains 16 residues. V shed 7 bases and J shed 0 bases, with 19 bases lying between them. CDR1 and CDR2 from the germline V gene are MDHEN and SYDVKM. CDR3 sequence reads: CASIRRLGTLSYEQYF. The CDR3 nucleotides are TGTGCCAGCATTCGTCGGCTCGGGACGCTCTCCTACGAGCAGTACTTC.

The gene calls are TRBV20-1 and TRBJ2-7; 11 bases match TRBD2. The J segment lost 4 bases and the V segment lost 7 bases, leaving 6 bases of the junction unmatched. The CDR3 is 13 amino acids. Germline CDR1 is DFQATT and CDR2 is SNEGSKA (reference sequence). The CDR3 loop reads CSGVGTSGYEQYF. CDR3 coding DNA: TGCAGTGGAGTGGGGACTAGCGGTTACGAGCAGTACTTC.

This clonotype was counted at least ten times. The V call is TRBV16, the J call TRBJ2-4; TRBD2 might be the D (5 bases). The CDR3 length is 16 residues. V gave up 0 bases and J gave up 0 bases, with 9 bases separating them. Germline V gene lookup returns CDR1 KGHSY and CDR2 FQNENV. The CDR3 loop reads CASSQSIGLAKNIQYF. The CDR3 bases are TGTGCCAGCAGCCAATCGATAGGACTAGCCAAAAACATTCAGTACTTC.